One and the same sample provided the 27 T cell receptor beta chains below, sequenced in a study of post-analysis software for immune sequencing data. Whole-study findings and limits: Among 5 or 6 TRBV segments more frequent in patients than controls were TRBV5-6, TRBV5-1 and TRBV20-1.

These receptors have no identified antigens. Unique molecular identifiers featured in each of the TCR beta cDNA libraries. One entry per CDR3 protein, called by TCRdb with MiXCR from the PCR reads. The table shows 750,000 to 950,000 distinct CDR3 sequences, with roughly 50% occurring only once. Sequencing was carried out using blood. The receptors shown here come from a girl aged 5 to 17 with multiple sclerosis.

The rearrangement uses TRBV12-3 or TRBV12-4 and TRBJ1-2, with D maybe TRBD1 (6 bases). The V end lost 1 base, the J end lost 8 bases, and 11 bases lay between the germline ends. This CDR3 has 13 amino acids. Here the CDR3 reads CASSLGAGAGYTF. DNA for the CDR3: TGTGCCAGCAGTTTAGGGGCAGGGGCCGGCTACACCTTC.

This clonotype appeared once. The rearrangement links TRBV20-1 to TRBJ2-7, with 9 nucleotides matching TRBD2. Germline V gives CDR1 DFQATT, CDR2 SNEGSKA (reference sequence). The CDR3 spans 14 residues. The ends lost 5 bases at V and 0 bases at J; junction bases unmatched: 5. CDR3 DNA sequence: TGCAGTGCTTCTCCTAGCGGGGCCTCCTACGAGCAGTACTTC. It translates to CSASPSGASYEQYF.

This clonotype came up a few times. This chain uses TRBV4-1 with TRBJ2-3, with D uncertain. The CDR3 is 17 residues long. V was trimmed by 2 bases and J by 2 bases, leaving 17 bases between them. CDR1 and CDR2 (germline): MGHRA, YSYEKL. CDR3 nucleotide sequence: TGCGCCAGCAGCCAATATCTTAGCTCAGCTTCCACAGATACGCAGTATTTT. It translates to CASSQYLSSASTDTQYF.

The chain has TRBV29-1 and TRBJ2-7, with 7 bases matching TRBD2. Germline CDR1 is SQVTM and CDR2 is ANQGSEA. Losses at the gene ends were 6 bases for V and 0 bases for J; bases not matched to a gene: 5. CDR3 length: 13 amino acids. This CDR3 reads CSVGGGGSYEQYF. The DNA for the CDR3 is TGCAGCGTCGGCGGCGGGGGCTCCTACGAGCAGTACTTC.

The chain links TRBV5-1 to TRBJ2-1; 8 bases fit TRBD2. J lost 8 bases, V lost 4 bases, and 5 bases had no gene match. Germline CDR1 is SGHRS and CDR2 is YFSETQ. The CDR3 has 13 residues. CDR3 in amino acids: CASSPGLAHEQFF. The CDR3 coding sequence is TGCGCCAGCAGCCCAGGACTAGCCCATGAGCAGTTCTTC.

The J gene is TRBJ2-5, the V gene TRBV5-1, with D perhaps TRBD1 (5 bases). The V gene lost 4 bases and the J gene lost 2 bases, with 15 bases spanning the gap. CDR1 SGHRS and CDR2 YFSETQ come from the germline V gene. This CDR3 comprises 15 residues. The CDR3: CASSPRVVSQETQYF. The CDR3 DNA sequence: TGCGCCAGCAGCCCCAGGGTTGTGTCTCAAGAGACCCAGTACTTC. Full variable domain (rest looked up from reference TRBV5-1 and TRBJ2-5): KAGVTQTPRYLIKTRGQQVTLSCSPISGHRSVSWYQQTPGQGLQFLFEYFSETQRNKGNFPGRFSGRQFSNSRSEMNVSTLELGDSALYLCASSPRVVSQETQYFGPGTRLLVL.

V usage is TRBV6-1 and J usage is TRBJ2-5, with D possibly matching TRBD2 (6 bases). The V gene lost 2 bases and the J gene lost 5 bases, with 15 bases spanning the gap. The CDR3 is made up of 15 amino acids. Germline V lookup: CDR1 MNHNS, CDR2 SASEGT. The CDR3 nucleotides are TGTGCCAGCAGTGAACAAGAGGGGAGGATGGAGACCCAGTACTTC. Encoded protein: CASSEQEGRMETQYF.

The sample holds a few counts of this clonotype. The chain joins TRBV20-1 to TRBJ1-2; weak D call: TRBD1 (6 bases). Germline V lookup: CDR1 DFQATT, CDR2 SNEGSKA (reference sequence). Trimming pared 6 bases from V and 1 base from J, leaving 18 bases between. This CDR3 region has 15 residues. The CDR3 coding sequence is TGCAGTGCCCAAGGGGCAGGGGATGATAACTATGGCTACACCTTC. This codes for CSAQGAGDDNYGYTF.

This clonotype occurred a few times. The chain has TRBV29-1 and TRBJ2-5; D gene unclear. V was cut by 4 bases and J by 1 base, with 10 bases left in between. Germline CDR1 SQVTM, CDR2 ANQGSEA. The CDR3 length is 13 residues. DNA for the CDR3: TGCAGCGTTGCTCAGTGGGCCCAAGAGACCCAGTACTTC. Translating gives CSVAQWAQETQYF.

The J gene is TRBJ2-7, the V gene TRBV12-3 or TRBV12-4; D possibly corresponds to TRBD2 (6 bases). With 5 bases removed from V and 4 bases from J, the gap between germline ends came to 24 bases. This CDR3 region has 17 residues. The CDR3 is CASSHRDSFFISYEQYF. The CDR3 nucleotides are TGTGCCAGCAGTCACCGGGACTCCTTTTTTATTTCTTACGAGCAGTACTTC.

In this sample, this clonotype turned up a few times. The rearrangement links TRBV9 to TRBJ2-1, with TRBD2 matching 9 bases. This CDR3 is built from 14 residues. V gave up 2 bases and J gave up 9 bases; unmatched junction bases: 6. The germline CDR1 and CDR2 sequences are SGDLS and YYNGEE. The CDR3 DNA reads as TGTGCCAGCAGCGTTAGCGGGAGTTGGAGTGAGCAGTTCTTC. It translates to CASSVSGSWSEQFF.

This chain joins TRBV2 and TRBJ2-5; 7 nucleotides match TRBD2. Germline-derived CDR1 and CDR2 are SNHLY and FYNNEI. Trimming cost V 6 bases and J 5 bases; bases outside gene matches: 9. The length of the CDR3 is 14 residues. The CDR3 sequence is CASRPSGAGETQYF. In nucleotides, the CDR3 is TGTGCCAGCAGGCCATCGGGAGCGGGGGAGACCCAGTACTTC. The variable domain in full, with the rest retrieved from reference TRBV2 and TRBJ2-5, is EPEVTQTPSHQVTQMGQEVILRCVPISNHLYFYWYRQILGQKVEFLVSFYNNEISEKSEIFDDQFSVERPDGSNFTLKIRSTKLEDSAMYFCASRPSGAGETQYFGPGTRLLVL.

The chain couples TRBV6-5 to TRBJ2-7; 7 nucleotides match TRBD2. The CDR3 is made up of 15 amino acids. Germline V gives CDR1 MNHEY, CDR2 SVGAGI. Trimming at V came to 4 bases and at J to 6 bases, leaving 12 bases not matched to a gene. The CDR3 bases are TGTGCCAGCAGTTTGCTAGCGGTGGGCCCGCGCGAGCAGTACTTC. Translation: CASSLLAVGPREQYF.

This clonotype came up a few times. The V call is TRBV12-5, the J call TRBJ2-5; 7 bases align to TRBD2. Losses at the gene ends were 7 bases for V and 2 bases for J; bases not matched to a gene: 4. This CDR3 spans 13 amino acids. Germline CDR1 and CDR2: LGHNT and FRNRAP. CDR3 nucleotide sequence: TGTGCTAGTGCCCTGGGAGGGCAAGAGACCCAGTACTTC. Its protein product is CASALGGQETQYF.

This sequence joins TRBV5-1 and TRBJ2-5, with 8 bases identical to TRBD1. Trimming removed 4 bases from V and 0 bases from J; junction bases left unmatched: 11. Per germline, CDR1 SGHRS and CDR2 YFSETQ. The CDR3 runs to 17 residues. The DNA of the CDR3 is TGCGCCAGCAGCACTCTTCCGGGACAGGTGTACCAAGAGACCCAGTACTTC. Amino acid sequence: CASSTLPGQVYQETQYF.

This clonotype turned up a few times. V and J are TRBV3-1 and TRBJ2-5; D is undetermined. CDR1 and CDR2 (germline): LGHDT, YNNKEL (reference sequence). With 0 bases removed from V and 3 bases from J, the gap between germline ends came to 8 bases. This CDR3 spans 14 amino acids. CDR3 protein: CASSQERVKETQYF. The CDR3 nucleotides read TGTGCCAGCAGCCAAGAACGGGTCAAAGAGACCCAGTACTTC.

The chain links TRBV27 to TRBJ2-4, with D hard to call. Judging by the DNA end, TRBJ2-7 fits better; the J call may be wrong. The CDR3 spans 14 residues. The germline CDR1 and CDR2 sequences are MNHEY and SMNVEV (reference sequence). The DNA for the CDR3 is TGTGCCAGCAGTTTAGGCGGTCAGTTGGGCGAGCAGTACTTC. This encodes CASSLGGQLGEQYF.

The CDR3 reads CASSSPAGTQYF. The CDR3 nucleotides read TGCGCCAGCAGCTCCCCCGCAGGGACCCAGTACTTC. V gene TRBV5-1 combines with J gene TRBJ2-7, with D unclear. The DNA end is more similar to TRBJ2-5, so the J call may be wrong. Germline-derived CDR1 and CDR2 are SGHRS and YFSETQ. This CDR3 comprises 12 residues.

The V gene is TRBV6-6, the J gene TRBJ2-1, with TRBD1 as a possible D gene (6 bases). The CDR3 contains 17 residues. The germline CDR1 and CDR2 sequences are MNHNY and SVGAGI (reference sequence). V dropped 5 bases and J dropped 0 bases, with 17 bases sitting between them. In DNA, the CDR3 is TGTGCCAGCAGTCCGAATAACAGGGCCCACTCCTACAATGAGCAGTTCTTC. As protein: CASSPNNRAHSYNEQFF.

V is TRBV10-3 and J is TRBJ2-5, with 9 bases that match TRBD1. This CDR3 comprises 13 residues. The junction had 1 base not matched to a gene; V was cut back by 6 bases and J by 2 bases. CDR1 is ENHRY, CDR2 SYGVKD, per germline. CDR3 sequence: CAIRGQGQETQYF. The CDR3 coding sequence is TGTGCCATCAGGGGACAGGGACAAGAGACCCAGTACTTC.

The chain couples TRBV10-3 to TRBJ2-5; a weak D match, TRBD1 (5 bases). The CDR3 contains 11 residues. Germline values: CDR1 ENHRY, CDR2 SYGVKD. V was trimmed by 10 bases and J by 11 bases, leaving 17 bases between them. CDR3 amino acids: CATGSRAGQYF. For the CDR3, the DNA is TGTGCCACCGGAAGCAGGGCTGGGCAGTACTTC.

The chain combines TRBV6-2 or TRBV6-3 with TRBJ2-7; D is uncertain. CDR1 and CDR2 (germline): MNHEY, SVGEGT. V lost 0 bases to trimming and J lost 3 bases, with 27 bases between them. This CDR3 has 20 amino acids. CDR3 DNA: TGTGCCAGCAGTTACTCCCGTGCCTGGGATGGTACAATATTCCGCTACGAGCAGTACTTC. It is translated as CASSYSRAWDGTIFRYEQYF.

The DNA for the CDR3 is TGCGCCAGCAGCCAAGGAGGTATTCCGGGACCCCGCACAGATACGCAGTATTTT. Its protein product is CASSQGGIPGPRTDTQYF. This chain links TRBV4-1 with TRBJ2-3, with D perhaps assigned TRBD1 or TRBD2 (5 bases each). The CDR3 runs to 18 residues. The germline gives CDR1 MGHRA, CDR2 YSYEKL. V was shortened by 1 base and J by 1 base, with 18 bases between the two germline ends.

This clonotype was counted between two and nine times. The germline gene is not matched at one end of the junction; a read error may be the cause. CDR3 in DNA: TGCGCCAGCAGTTTCAGAGGGAATGAGAAACTGTTTTTT. Translated: CASSFRGNEKLFF. The chain couples TRBV10-2 to TRBJ1-4; D unclear. The germline gives CDR1 WSHSY, CDR2 SAAADI. The CDR3 is 13 amino acids.

In the case of this clonotype: An end of the junction does not agree with germline; a read error may underlie this. The chain uses TRBV4-2 and TRBJ2-3; TRBD2 aligns across 13 bases. Germline lookup yields CDR1 LGHNA and CDR2 YNFKEQ. This CDR3 contains 18 residues. The CDR3 spells CASSQPRLAGGETVTQYF. CDR3 in DNA: TGTGCCAGCAGCCAACCACGACTAGCGGGAGGTGAAACAGTTACGCAGTATTTT.

The chain uses TRBV7-2 and TRBJ1-2; TRBD1 might be the D (5 bases). V shed 4 bases and J shed 5 bases, with 14 bases lying between them. The length of the CDR3 is 14 residues. Germline lookup yields CDR1 SGHTA and CDR2 FQGNSA. The CDR3 is CASSSVGGRYGYTF. CDR3 DNA sequence: TGTGCCAGCAGCTCCGTCGGGGGTCGGTATGGCTACACCTTC.

The chain couples TRBV5-1 to TRBJ2-7; 13 bases map to TRBD2. The CDR3 loop spans 16 amino acids. Germline assignment: CDR1 SGHRS and CDR2 YFSETQ. The trim removed 4 bases at V and 4 bases at J, leaving 8 bases unmatched. The chain's CDR3 is CASSRTGTSGTYEQYF. The DNA for the CDR3 is TGCGCCAGCAGCAGAACCGGGACTAGCGGGACATACGAGCAGTACTTC.